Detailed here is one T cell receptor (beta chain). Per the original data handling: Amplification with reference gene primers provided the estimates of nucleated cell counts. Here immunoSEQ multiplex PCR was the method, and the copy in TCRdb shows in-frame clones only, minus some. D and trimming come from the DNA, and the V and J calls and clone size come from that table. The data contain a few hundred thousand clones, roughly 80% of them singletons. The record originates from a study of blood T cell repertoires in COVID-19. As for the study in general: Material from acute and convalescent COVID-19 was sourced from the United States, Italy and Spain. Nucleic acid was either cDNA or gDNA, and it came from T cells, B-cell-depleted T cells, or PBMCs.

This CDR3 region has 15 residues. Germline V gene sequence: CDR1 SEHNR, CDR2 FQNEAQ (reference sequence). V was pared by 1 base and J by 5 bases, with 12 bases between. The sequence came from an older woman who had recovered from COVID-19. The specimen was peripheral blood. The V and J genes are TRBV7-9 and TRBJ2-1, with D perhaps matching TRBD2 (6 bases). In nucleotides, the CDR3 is TGTGCCAGCAGCTTAGGACTAGTTTTGAACAATGAGCAGTTCTTC. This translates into CASSLGLVLNNEQFF.